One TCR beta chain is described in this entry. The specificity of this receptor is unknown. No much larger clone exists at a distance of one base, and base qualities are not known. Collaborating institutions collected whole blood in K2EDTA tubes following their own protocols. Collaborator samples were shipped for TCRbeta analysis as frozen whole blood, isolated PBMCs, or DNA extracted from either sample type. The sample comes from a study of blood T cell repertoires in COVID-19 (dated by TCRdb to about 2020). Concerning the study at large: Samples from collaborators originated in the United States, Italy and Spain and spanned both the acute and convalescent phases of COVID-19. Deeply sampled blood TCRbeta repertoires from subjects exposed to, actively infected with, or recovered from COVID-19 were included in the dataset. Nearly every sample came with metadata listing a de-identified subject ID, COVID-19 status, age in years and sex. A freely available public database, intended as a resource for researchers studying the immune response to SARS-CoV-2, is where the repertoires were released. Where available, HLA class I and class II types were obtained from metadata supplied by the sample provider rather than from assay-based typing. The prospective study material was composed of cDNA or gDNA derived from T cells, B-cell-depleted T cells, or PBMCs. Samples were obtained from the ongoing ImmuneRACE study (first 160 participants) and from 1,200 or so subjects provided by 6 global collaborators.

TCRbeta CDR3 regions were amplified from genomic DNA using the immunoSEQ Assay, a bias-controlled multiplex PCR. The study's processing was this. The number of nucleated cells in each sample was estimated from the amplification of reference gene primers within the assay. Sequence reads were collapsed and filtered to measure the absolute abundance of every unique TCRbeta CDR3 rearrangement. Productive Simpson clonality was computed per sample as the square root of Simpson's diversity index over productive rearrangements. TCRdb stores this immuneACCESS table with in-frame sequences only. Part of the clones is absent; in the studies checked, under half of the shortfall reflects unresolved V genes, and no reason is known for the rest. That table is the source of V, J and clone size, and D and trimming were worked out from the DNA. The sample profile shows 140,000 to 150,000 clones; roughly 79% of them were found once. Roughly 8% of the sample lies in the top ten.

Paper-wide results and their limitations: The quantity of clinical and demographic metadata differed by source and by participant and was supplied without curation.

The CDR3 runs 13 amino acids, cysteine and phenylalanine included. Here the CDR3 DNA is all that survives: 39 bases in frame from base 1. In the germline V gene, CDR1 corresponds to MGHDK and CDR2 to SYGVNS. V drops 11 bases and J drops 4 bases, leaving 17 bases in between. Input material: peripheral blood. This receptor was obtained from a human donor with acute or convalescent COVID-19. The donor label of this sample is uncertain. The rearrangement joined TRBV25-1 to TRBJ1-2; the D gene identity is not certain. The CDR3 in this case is CASRAPGVYGYTF. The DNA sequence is TGTGCCTCCCGAGCCCCCGGGGTCTATGGCTACACCTTC.